Presented here are 23 T cell receptor beta chains from one specimen sequenced in a study of cytomegalovirus exposure and HLA in healthy donors. Amplification used 60 Vbeta primers and 13 Jbeta primers. Some clones are missing from TCRdb's copy, which holds only in-frame ones; the method was immunoSEQ multiplex PCR. This sample has around 240,000 clones, with about 81% found just once. What was sequenced was PBMCs. The receptors were gathered from a woman in her thirties or forties in good health and CMV-seropositive.

The V call is TRBV11-2, the J call TRBJ2-1, with 12 nucleotides matching TRBD2. The CDR3 length is 18 residues. Germline loops: CDR1 SGHAT, CDR2 FQNNGV. Unmatched junction bases numbered 11, after V lost 5 bases and J lost 3 bases. Here the CDR3 DNA reads TGTGCCAGCAGCCACCGACTAGCGGGGGCCCTCTACTACAATGAGCAGTTCTTC. Amino acid sequence: CASSHRLAGALYYNEQFF. Full variable domain (outside the CDR3, taken from reference TRBV11-2 and TRBJ2-1): EAGVAQSPRYKIIEKRQSVAFWCNPISGHATLYWYQQILGQGPKLLIQFQNNGVVDDSQLPKDRFSAERLKGVDSTLKIQPAKLEDSAVYLCASSHRLAGALYYNEQFFGPGTRLTVL.

The rearrangement uses TRBV2 and TRBJ2-1; D possibly corresponds to TRBD2 (5 bases). Per the germline V gene, CDR1 is SNHLY and CDR2 is FYNNEI. CDR3 length equals 15 residues. Deletions cut 6 bases from V and 6 bases from J, with 18 bases between. The CDR3 loop reads CASRAVRMRVNEQFF. The CDR3 DNA reads as TGTGCCAGCAGGGCCGTGCGTATGCGGGTCAATGAGCAGTTCTTC.

The genes are TRBV2 and TRBJ1-1; the D is unclear. Germline CDR1 SNHLY, CDR2 FYNNEI. The CDR3 is made up of 13 amino acids. V was trimmed by 3 bases and J by 1 base, leaving 6 bases between them. CDR3 amino acids: CASSDRKNTEAFF. The CDR3 DNA reads TGTGCCAGCAGTGACAGGAAGAACACTGAAGCTTTCTTT.

The rearrangement links TRBV11-3 to TRBJ2-3; D gene uncertain. The germline gives CDR1 SGHNT, CDR2 YENEEA. The CDR3 sequence is 11 residues long. V was shortened by 3 bases and J by 5 bases, with 3 bases between the two germline ends. Here the CDR3 reads CASSFRDTQYF. CDR3 sequence (DNA): TGTGCCAGCAGCTTCCGAGATACGCAGTATTTT.

This rearrangement joins TRBV5-1 to TRBJ2-2; the D is unclear. Germline CDR1 is SGHRS and CDR2 is YFSETQ. CDR3 length equals 14 residues. The ends were cut back, 4 bases at V and 1 base at J, with 8 bases in the middle. CDR3 DNA sequence: TGCGCCAGCAGCGGCAAACGGAACACCGGGGAGCTGTTTTTT. Translating gives CASSGKRNTGELFF.

The V gene is TRBV6-1, the J gene TRBJ1-1, with no clear D. CDR3 length equals 11 residues. Germline CDR1 MNHNS, CDR2 SASEGT. The CDR3 region is CAGQKNTEAFF. The CDR3 DNA reads as TGTGCGGGCCAAAAAAACACTGAAGCTTTCTTT.

The J gene is TRBJ2-7, the V gene TRBV6-6, with 10 bases matching TRBD2. This CDR3 has 16 amino acids. The V segment lost 0 bases and the J segment 4 bases; nucleotides outside the gene matches: 6. Germline CDR1 is MNHNY and CDR2 is SVGAGI (reference sequence). The CDR3 bases are TGTGCCAGCAGTTACTCTGAGCGGGGGGGCGGTTACGAGCAGTACTTC. Its translation: CASSYSERGGGYEQYF.

The V gene is TRBV7-9, the J gene TRBJ2-4; the D is unclear. Trimming removed 1 base at V and 6 bases at J, with 10 bases between. CDR3 length equals 14 residues. The germline V gene has CDR1 SEHNR and CDR2 FQNEAQ (reference sequence). CDR3 sequence reads: CASSLGGSLNIQYF. The CDR3 DNA is TGTGCCAGCAGCTTAGGCGGCAGCTTAAACATTCAGTACTTC.

This chain uses TRBV11-3 with TRBJ1-4; tentatively, D is TRBD1 (6 bases). This CDR3 contains 15 residues. V was cut by 5 bases and J by 0 bases, with 10 bases left in between. Looked up from germline, CDR1 is SGHNT and CDR2 is YENEEA. The CDR3 sequence: CASSPDSATNEKLFF. As DNA, the CDR3 is TGTGCCAGCAGCCCGGACAGCGCAACTAATGAAAAACTGTTTTTT.

The chain employs TRBV25-1 and TRBJ1-4; 8 nucleotides match TRBD1. The J segment lost 3 bases and the V segment lost 6 bases, leaving 6 bases of the junction unmatched. The CDR3 is 15 amino acids. Per the germline V gene, CDR1 is MGHDK and CDR2 is SYGVNS. The DNA of the CDR3 is TGTGCCAGCAGCCAGACAGGGGAGCCTAATGAAAAACTGTTTTTT. This sequence encodes CASSQTGEPNEKLFF.

The chain recombines TRBV6-5 with TRBJ1-6; 8 nucleotides align to TRBD1. Trimming at V came to 3 bases and at J to 7 bases, leaving 5 bases not matched to a gene. CDR1 is MNHEY, CDR2 SVGAGI, per germline. There are 15 residues in the CDR3. CDR3 amino acids: CASSYLTGENSPLHF. The CDR3 bases are TGTGCCAGCAGTTATTTGACAGGGGAGAATTCACCCCTCCACTTT.

This clone was detected only a few times. The sample holds other DNA sequences that translate to the same CDR3. The chain joins TRBV18 to TRBJ1-1; D is ambiguous. CDR3 length: 13 amino acids. V shed 3 bases and J shed 1 base, with 6 bases lying between them. In germline, CDR1 is KGHSH, CDR2 LQKENI. The CDR3 DNA follows: TGTGCCAGCTCACCCTCGGGGAACACTGAAGCTTTCTTT. Translated: CASSPSGNTEAFF.

The gene calls are TRBV10-3 and TRBJ2-5; tentative D call: TRBD1 (6 bases). Germline CDR1 reads ENHRY; CDR2 reads SYGVKD. Deletions cut 0 bases from V and 6 bases from J, with 11 bases between. The CDR3 has 14 residues. CDR3 nucleotides: TGTGCCATCAGTGAGTCGGACAGTAGCAAGACCCAGTACTTC. This gives the protein CAISESDSSKTQYF.

V usage is TRBV10-1 and J usage is TRBJ2-2; 7 nucleotides align to TRBD2. Unmatched junction bases numbered 7, after V lost 5 bases and J lost 4 bases. Germline CDR1 reads WNHNN; CDR2 reads SYGVQD (reference sequence). The CDR3 loop spans 15 amino acids. The CDR3, as DNA: TGCGCCAGCAGTAAGGGCGGGAGAGGCACCGGGGAGCTGTTTTTT. This codes for CASSKGGRGTGELFF.

This clone was detected once. This chain connects TRBV19 to TRBJ1-3; 9 bases are a match to TRBD1. The CDR3 runs to 16 residues. V trimming: 5 bases; J trimming: 2 bases; junction bases outside the gene matches: 7. Per the germline V gene, CDR1 is LNHDA and CDR2 is SQIVND (reference sequence). CDR3 sequence reads: CASSGKGQGAGNTIYF. The CDR3 coding sequence is TGTGCCAGTAGTGGAAAGGGACAGGGTGCTGGAAACACCATATATTTT.

The chain links TRBV7-9 to TRBJ1-1; TRBD1 aligns across 9 bases. There are 13 residues in the CDR3. V shed 5 bases and J 10 bases; nucleotides not matched to a gene: 8. Germline-derived CDR1 and CDR2 are SEHNR and FQNEAQ (reference sequence). This chain's CDR3 is CASSPTGGRGAFF. CDR3 DNA sequence: TGTGCCAGCAGCCCAACAGGGGGCAGGGGAGCTTTCTTT.

The chain employs TRBV5-4 and TRBJ2-3; D is uncertain. V was shortened by 4 bases and J by 7 bases, with 19 bases between the two germline ends. In germline, CDR1 is SGHNT, CDR2 YYREEE (reference sequence). The CDR3 is 15 residues long. Written as DNA, the CDR3 is TGTGCCAGCAGCAAGATCCAAAGCGACCGTAATACGCAGTATTTT. This translates into CASSKIQSDRNTQYF.

The V and J genes are TRBV2 and TRBJ2-3; the match to TRBD1 covers 9 bases. Germline V gives CDR1 SNHLY, CDR2 FYNNEI. The CDR3 runs to 14 residues. V was clipped by 6 bases and J by 3 bases; unmatched bases: 4. CDR3 DNA sequence: TGTGCCAGCAGGGGACAGGGTTCGACAGATACGCAGTATTTT. Protein product: CASRGQGSTDTQYF.

The sample holds a few counts of this clone. The chain combines TRBV5-4 with TRBJ2-7, with 10 bases that match TRBD1. Germline CDR1 and CDR2: SGHNT and YYREEE (reference sequence). J gave up 5 bases and V 2 bases, and 7 bases lay outside the gene matches. The CDR3 sequence is 15 residues long. CDR3 nucleotides: TGTGCCAGCAGCTTTATGAGACAGGGGGCGGACGAGCAGTACTTC. This sequence encodes CASSFMRQGADEQYF.

This clone was detected only a few times. The rearrangement joins TRBV10-3 to TRBJ1-1, with D possibly TRBD1 on 6 matching bases. The V gene lost 4 bases and the J gene lost 1 base, with 10 bases spanning the gap. Germline-derived CDR1 and CDR2 are ENHRY and SYGVKD. This CDR3 comprises 14 residues. CDR3 DNA: TGTGCCATCAGTGGTAAGACAGGGAACACTGAAGCTTTCTTT. The encoded protein is CAISGKTGNTEAFF.

V and J are TRBV5-1 and TRBJ2-5, with 12 bases aligning to TRBD1. TRBJ2-7 matches the DNA end more closely, so the J call is doubtful. Germline V CDR1 and CDR2: SGHRS, YFSETQ. CDR3 size: 16 residues. The CDR3 DNA reads TGCGCCAGCAGCCTAAGCCGGGACAGGGGGCTCAACGAGCAGTACTTC. It is translated as CASSLSRDRGLNEQYF.

The chain uses TRBV15 and TRBJ2-1; 8 nucleotides line up with TRBD2. The CDR3 consists of 15 residues. The germline CDR1 and CDR2 sequences are LNHNV and YYDKDF (reference sequence). The junction had 5 bases not matched to a gene; V was cut back by 3 bases and J by 4 bases. DNA of the CDR3: TGTGCCACCAGCAGTAGACTAGCGCCGTACAATGAGCAGTTCTTC. Its protein is CATSSRLAPYNEQFF.

The chain combines TRBV6-1 with TRBJ2-7, with D possibly TRBD1 on 7 matching bases. The V gene lost 3 bases and the J gene lost 2 bases, with 17 bases spanning the gap. The CDR3 has 16 residues. Germline CDR1 reads MNHNS; CDR2 reads SASEGT. CDR3 coding DNA: TGTGCCAGCAGTGACAGGGGGGTCGCCGGGACCTACGAGCAGTACTTC. Translating it yields CASSDRGVAGTYEQYF.